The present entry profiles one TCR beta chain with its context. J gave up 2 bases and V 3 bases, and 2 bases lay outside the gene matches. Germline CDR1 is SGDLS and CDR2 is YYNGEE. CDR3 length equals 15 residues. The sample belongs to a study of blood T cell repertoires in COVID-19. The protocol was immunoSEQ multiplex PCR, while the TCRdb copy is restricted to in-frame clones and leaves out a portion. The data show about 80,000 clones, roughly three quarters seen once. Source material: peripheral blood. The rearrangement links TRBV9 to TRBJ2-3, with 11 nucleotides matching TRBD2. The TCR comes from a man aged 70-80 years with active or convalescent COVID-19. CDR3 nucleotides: TGTGCCAGCAGCGCTAGCGGGGGGCACACAGATACGCAGTATTTT. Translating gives CASSASGGHTDTQYF.